Listed below are T cell receptor beta chains from one sample, sequenced in a study of cytomegalovirus exposure and HLA in healthy donors. Using immunoSEQ multiplex PCR, the repertoire was profiled, and TCRdb retains in-frame clones only, with some absent. Of roughly 140,000 clones listed, about 70% are singletons. Sequencing was performed on PBMCs. The receptors derive from a man in his sixties in good health and CMV-seronegative. CDR3s include the opening cysteine and the closing phenylalanine or tryptophan. A D gene is named only where the DNA matches it firmly. Expanded clones get a size class; other rows say once, few or many, or leave the size out.

clone_size d_call j_call v_call cdr3_aa cdr3_nt
few TRBD2 TRBJ2-3 TRBV30 CAWGLGQSTDTQYF TGTGCCTGGGGACTAGGGCAGTCCACAGATACGCAGTATTTT
. TRBD1 TRBJ1-3 TRBV19 CASSLGTDSGNTIYF TGTGCCAGTAGTCTCGGGACAGATTCTGGAAACACCATATATTTT
. TRBD1 TRBJ1-2 TRBV30 CAWSEQGLYGYTF TGTGCCTGGAGTGAACAGGGGCTCTATGGCTACACCTTC
. TRBD2 TRBJ2-2 TRBV6-5 CAAAGGPGELFF TGTGCCGCAGCGGGAGGGCCCGGGGAGCTGTTTTTT
. TRBD2 TRBJ2-1 TRBV6-5 CASSFRTSGRGNEQFF TGTGCCAGCAGTTTCCGGACTAGCGGGAGGGGGAATGAGCAGTTCTTC
. TRBD1 TRBJ2-2 TRBV19 CASTGQVDAGELFF TGTGCCAGTACCGGACAGGTCGACGCCGGGGAGCTGTTTTTT
. TRBD1 TRBJ1-1 TRBV28 CASTPPGTGYGGTEAFF TGTGCCAGCACCCCCCCCGGGACAGGGTATGGGGGAACTGAAGCTTTCTTT
. . TRBJ2-5 TRBV9 CASSVALASHETQYF TGTGCCAGCAGCGTAGCGCTAGCGTCCCATGAGACCCAGTACTTC
. TRBD1 TRBJ2-5 TRBV6-5 CASSHLQGARQETQYF TGTGCCAGCAGTCACTTACAGGGGGCGCGACAAGAGACCCAGTACTTC
. TRBD2 TRBJ2-3 TRBV4-1 CASSQVGGKISTDTQYF TGCGCCAGCAGCCAAGTGGGAGGGAAAATTAGCACAGATACGCAGTATTTT
. . TRBJ2-7 TRBV12-5 CASGLVTGYEQYF TGTGCTAGTGGTTTGGTCACCGGCTACGAGCAGTACTTC
once TRBD1 TRBJ1-5 TRBV10-3 CAIRGDRGAGQPQHF TGTGCCATCAGGGGGGACAGGGGCGCAGGTCAGCCCCAGCATTTT
. TRBD1 TRBJ2-7 TRBV5-1 CASSLTAGQGGFGDEQYF TGCGCCAGCAGCTTGACAGCGGGACAGGGCGGGTTTGGAGACGAGCAGTACTTC
few . TRBJ1-1 TRBV20-1 CSAVRAEAFF TGCAGTGCAGTTCGCGCTGAAGCTTTCTTT
. . TRBJ2-3 TRBV2 CASSGVEADTQYF TGTGCCAGCTCCGGAGTAGAGGCAGATACGCAGTATTTT
few TRBD1 TRBJ2-7 TRBV4-3 CASSWARGQTYEQYF TGCGCCAGCAGCTGGGCAAGGGGGCAGACCTACGAGCAGTACTTC
. TRBD2 TRBJ2-1 TRBV10-3 CAISERLAGDNEQFF TGTGCCATCAGTGAGAGGCTAGCGGGGGACAATGAGCAGTTCTTC
few TRBD1 TRBJ1-3 TRBV6-6 CASSYPGTGGKNTIYF TGTGCCAGCAGTTACCCAGGGACAGGGGGCAAGAACACCATATATTTT
. TRBD2 TRBJ2-7 TRBV30 CAWTSTSGTYEQYF TGTGCCTGGACCTCGACTAGCGGAACCTACGAGCAGTACTTC
. . TRBJ1-4 TRBV5-1 CASSLERGFNEKLFF TGCGCCAGCAGCTTGGAACGGGGTTTTAATGAAAAACTGTTTTTT
. TRBD1 TRBJ1-1 TRBV14 CASRPTGGLATEAFF TGTGCCAGCAGACCCACAGGGGGCCTGGCCACTGAAGCTTTCTTT
. TRBD2 TRBJ2-1 TRBV27 CASSYPPGLAGGYNEQFF TGTGCCAGCAGTTATCCCCCGGGACTAGCGGGAGGTTACAATGAGCAGTTCTTC
few TRBD1 TRBJ1-3 TRBV2 CASRPDRGVQNTIYF TGTGCCAGCAGGCCCGACAGGGGGGTCCAAAACACCATATATTTT
. TRBD2 TRBJ2-5 TRBV9 CASTVASGREETQYF TGTGCCAGCACCGTGGCTAGCGGGAGAGAAGAGACCCAGTACTTC
. TRBD1 TRBJ1-1 TRBV9 CASSAAGTVNTEAFF TGTGCCAGCAGCGCCGCCGGGACAGTGAACACTGAAGCTTTCTTT
. . TRBJ2-3 TRBV4-1 CASSQSIQRASDTQYF TGCGCCAGCAGCCAAAGTATTCAGCGGGCGTCAGATACGCAGTATTTT
. TRBD2 TRBJ2-7 TRBV27 CASSPLAGGTGEQYF TGTGCCAGCAGTCCCCTAGCGGGAGGGACCGGCGAGCAGTACTTC
. . TRBJ1-4 TRBV18 CASSGLPNEKLFF TGTGCCAGCTCAGGCCTTCCTAATGAAAAACTGTTTTTT
. . TRBJ1-5 TRBV5-6 CASSFGSYSNQPQHF TGTGCCAGCAGCTTCGGGTCATATAGCAATCAGCCCCAGCATTTT
few TRBD2 TRBJ2-7 TRBV5-4 CASSPTSGAYEQYF TGTGCCAGCAGCCCGACTAGCGGAGCCTACGAGCAGTACTTC
few . TRBJ1-2 TRBV28 CASSPGGGYGYTF TGTGCCAGCAGTCCCGGGGGTGGCTATGGCTACACCTTC
. TRBD1 TRBJ1-4 TRBV10-3 CAISGTGTEKLFF TGTGCCATTAGCGGGACAGGGACTGAAAAACTGTTTTTT
. . TRBJ2-5 TRBV18 CASSLDLNLETQYF TGTGCCAGCTCACTCGACTTGAATCTCGAGACCCAGTACTTC
. TRBD2 TRBJ2-1 TRBV27 CASSSPGTSGVSSYNEQFF TGTGCCAGCAGTTCCCCCGGGACTAGCGGCGTGAGCTCCTACAATGAGCAGTTCTTC
once TRBD2 TRBJ2-3 TRBV6-1 CASRSSGPLADTQYF TGTGCCAGCAGGTCTAGCGGGCCCCTGGCGGATACGCAGTATTTT
once TRBD1 TRBJ1-5 TRBV6-5 CASSNRDRGNQPQHF TGTGCCAGCAGCAACCGGGACAGGGGCAATCAGCCCCAGCATTTT
once TRBD2 TRBJ2-5 TRBV7-3 CASSFGLAGGGGETQYF TGTGCCAGCAGCTTCGGACTAGCGGGAGGAGGTGGGGAGACCCAGTACTTC
. . TRBJ1-3 TRBV9 CASSVGQLNSGNTIYF TGTGCCAGCAGCGTCGGACAGCTCAACTCTGGAAACACCATATATTTT
. TRBD2 TRBJ2-3 TRBV7-3 CASSLAGGASTDTQYF TGTGCCAGCAGCCTAGCGGGAGGAGCTAGCACAGATACGCAGTATTTT
. TRBD1 TRBJ2-5 TRBV5-8 CASSLDRGTETQYF TGTGCCAGCAGCTTGGACAGGGGCACGGAGACCCAGTACTTC
. . TRBJ2-7 TRBV5-1 CASSLVSGFSEQYF TGCGCCAGCAGCTTGGTGAGCGGTTTTAGTGAGCAGTACTTC
. TRBD2 TRBJ2-7 TRBV5-1 CASSLEGGRAIEQYF TGCGCCAGCAGCTTGGAGGGCGGGAGGGCCATCGAGCAGTACTTC
. . TRBJ2-5 TRBV5-1 CASSFPFGREEETQYF TGCGCCAGCAGCTTCCCATTCGGCAGGGAGGAAGAGACCCAGTACTTC
. TRBD1 TRBJ1-2 TRBV2 CASSGQGKGYTF TGTGCCAGCAGTGGACAGGGGAAGGGCTACACCTTC
few . TRBJ2-3 TRBV19 CASTPRDTDTQYF TGTGCCAGTACCCCCCGGGACACAGATACGCAGTATTTT
few TRBD1 TRBJ1-5 TRBV5-4 CASSTGVGDQPQHF TGTGCCAGCAGCACAGGGGTTGGCGATCAGCCCCAGCATTTT
. TRBD2 TRBJ2-7 TRBV5-4 CASSLDAGGEDEQYF TGTGCCAGCAGCTTGGACGCGGGAGGAGAGGACGAGCAGTACTTC
. . TRBJ2-2 TRBV6-5 CASSYFGASTGELFF TGTGCCAGCAGTTACTTTGGGGCAAGCACCGGGGAGCTGTTTTTT
. TRBD1 TRBJ2-2 TRBV5-1 CASSFGDRNTGELFF TGCGCCAGCAGCTTCGGGGACAGGAACACCGGGGAGCTGTTTTTT
. . TRBJ2-2 TRBV19 CASSISSGNTGELFF TGTGCCAGTAGTATAAGTAGCGGAAACACCGGGGAGCTGTTTTTT
. TRBD1 TRBJ1-3 TRBV27 CASSSTGGALGNTIYF TGTGCCAGCAGTTCCACAGGGGGGGCATTAGGAAACACCATATATTTT
. TRBD1 TRBJ2-5 TRBV6-5 CASTKDRSQETQYF TGTGCCAGCACAAAGGACAGGAGTCAAGAGACCCAGTACTTC
. . TRBJ2-2 TRBV15 CATSRVSGRGTGELFF TGTGCCACCAGCAGAGTATCAGGGCGAGGCACCGGGGAGCTGTTTTTT